What follows is one T cell receptor (beta chain) and its context. This entry is derived from a study of blood T cell repertoires in COVID-19. Overall study context: The analysed material was cDNA or gDNA that came from T cells, B-cell-depleted T cells, or PBMCs.

J gave up 10 bases and V 4 bases, and 7 bases lay outside the gene matches. The CDR3 consists of 13 residues. CDR1 and CDR2 from the germline V gene are MNHEY and SVGEGT. How the authors handled the data: How many nucleated cells were present was estimated from reference gene primer amplification. The protocol was immunoSEQ multiplex PCR, while the TCRdb copy is restricted to in-frame clones and leaves out a portion. Clone size and the V and J calls come from that table; the DNA yielded D and trimming. The sample lists about 130,000 clones; about 76% were seen once. The V and J genes are TRBV6-2 or TRBV6-3 and TRBJ2-3; TRBD2 matches 8 bases. The sequencing input was peripheral blood. This TCR was sampled from a man older than 75 with acute or convalescent COVID-19. The CDR3 spells CASSSTPGGSQYF. The DNA for the CDR3 is TGTGCCAGCAGTTCTACCCCGGGAGGGTCGCAGTATTTT.